This TCR beta chain was recovered during a study of blood T cell repertoires in COVID-19. Study as a whole: T cells, B-cell-depleted T cells, or PBMCs provided the cDNA or gDNA that served as material.

The table lists this clone with a count of one. Sequencing used immunoSEQ multiplex PCR; TCRdb keeps in-frame clones, though not all of them. The data hold some 160,000 clones, with around 80% observed a single time. Trimming removed 2 bases at V and 2 bases at J, with 9 bases between. Germline CDR1 and CDR2: MNHEY and SVGEGT. The CDR3 runs 14 residues. V and J are TRBV6-2 or TRBV6-3 and TRBJ1-2, with D tentatively TRBD1 (5 bases). This TCR derives from a man aged 65-85 years with active or convalescent COVID-19. The specimen sequenced was peripheral blood. DNA for the CDR3: TGTGCCAGCAGTTACCATACAGGAAACTATGGCTACACCTTC. The encoded protein is CASSYHTGNYGYTF.